This TCR beta chain derives from a study of T cells in Graves' hyperthyroidism and ophthalmopathy. V was pared by 0 bases and J by 6 bases, with 6 bases of the junction left unmatched. The CDR3 is 17 amino acids. The germline V gene encodes CDR1 MNHEY and CDR2 SVGAGI. TCR beta CDR3 region amplification was performed from RNA transcripts. RT-PCR in the first round (using the HTBI primer set) targeted the TCR CDR3. TCRdb ran MiXCR on the multiplex PCR reads and lists one entry per CDR3 protein. The top ten clones hold roughly 50% of a sample with hundreds of thousands of distinct CDR3 sequences, roughly 21% of them seen once.

The sequence derives from a man aged 35-49 years with Graves' ophthalmopathy. The chain carries TRBV6-5 and TRBJ2-1; 12 bases are shared with TRBD1. Source material: blood. The CDR3 DNA sequence: TGTGCCAGCAGTTACTCAATCCTGGGACAGGGGGCCAATGAGCAGTTCTTC. Translating gives CASSYSILGQGANEQFF.